These T cell receptor beta chains were read from a single sample in a study of blood T cell repertoires in COVID-19. Data came from immunoSEQ multiplex PCR; TCRdb stores just in-frame clones and leaves some out. The table has approximately 330,000 clones, more than 75% seen once. The sequencing input was peripheral blood. The receptors were sampled from a woman between 45 and 65 years old with active or convalescent COVID-19. The CDR3 runs from the conserved cysteine through the conserved F or W. The D gene is left open where the match is weak. A clone size is listed for some rows: how often the clone was seen (once, few, many), or a class if it is expanded.

J gene: TRBJ2-7; V gene: TRBV6-6; clone size: NA; D gene: NA; CDR3 protein: CASTGSPGEQYF; CDR3 DNA: TGTGCCAGCACGGGATCGCCCGGCGAGCAGTACTTC
J gene: TRBJ2-3; V gene: TRBV7-9; clone size: NA; D gene: NA; CDR3 protein: CASSLGQSTDTQYF; CDR3 DNA: TGTGCCAGCAGCTTAGGTCAGAGCACAGATACGCAGTATTTT
J gene: TRBJ2-1; V gene: TRBV15; clone size: NA; D gene: TRBD2; CDR3 protein: CATSREGYSGSPNEQFF; CDR3 DNA: TGTGCCACCAGCAGAGAAGGCTACAGCGGGAGCCCCAATGAGCAGTTCTTC
J gene: TRBJ2-7; V gene: TRBV28; clone size: NA; D gene: NA; CDR3 protein: CASSLGGAVNEQYF; CDR3 DNA: TGTGCCAGCAGTTTAGGGGGGGCTGTAAACGAGCAGTACTTC
J gene: TRBJ1-1; V gene: TRBV18; clone size: NA; D gene: TRBD1; CDR3 protein: CASSPDRDAFF; CDR3 DNA: TGTGCCAGCTCACCGGACAGGGACGCTTTCTTT
J gene: TRBJ1-1; V gene: TRBV28; clone size: NA; D gene: NA; CDR3 protein: CASSSPGQLNTEAFF; CDR3 DNA: TGTGCCAGCAGTTCCCCAGGACAACTAAACACTGAAGCTTTCTTT
J gene: TRBJ2-1; V gene: TRBV5-1; clone size: NA; D gene: NA; CDR3 protein: CASSLDPKGNEQFF; CDR3 DNA: TGCGCCAGCAGCTTGGACCCAAAGGGGAATGAGCAGTTCTTC
J gene: TRBJ2-1; V gene: TRBV7-9; clone size: NA; D gene: NA; CDR3 protein: CASSPPAEVWVNEQFF; CDR3 DNA: TGTGCCAGCAGCCCCCCTGCCGAGGTATGGGTCAATGAGCAGTTCTTC
J gene: TRBJ1-5; V gene: TRBV19; clone size: NA; D gene: TRBD1; CDR3 protein: CASSFMGQGYSNQPQHF; CDR3 DNA: TGTGCCAGTAGTTTTATGGGACAGGGGTATAGCAATCAGCCCCAGCATTTT
J gene: TRBJ2-1; V gene: TRBV25-1; clone size: NA; D gene: NA; CDR3 protein: CASSRGSSYNEQFF; CDR3 DNA: TGTGCCAGCAGCCGCGGCAGCTCCTACAATGAGCAGTTCTTC
J gene: TRBJ1-1; V gene: TRBV7-9; clone size: NA; D gene: NA; CDR3 protein: CASSAVNTNTEAFF; CDR3 DNA: TGTGCCAGCAGCGCCGTAAACACCAACACTGAAGCTTTCTTT
J gene: TRBJ1-1; V gene: TRBV30; clone size: NA; D gene: NA; CDR3 protein: CAWHREGRNTEAFF; CDR3 DNA: TGTGCCTGGCACAGGGAGGGTCGGAACACTGAAGCTTTCTTT
J gene: TRBJ1-5; V gene: TRBV19; clone size: NA; D gene: TRBD1; CDR3 protein: CASSIASRGVYGNQPQHF; CDR3 DNA: TGTGCCAGTAGTATAGCCTCCAGGGGGGTGTACGGCAATCAGCCCCAGCATTTT
J gene: TRBJ2-1; V gene: TRBV7-3; clone size: NA; D gene: TRBD1; CDR3 protein: CASSPSRDSEQFF; CDR3 DNA: TGTGCCAGCAGCCCCTCCCGGGACAGTGAGCAGTTCTTC
J gene: TRBJ2-4; V gene: TRBV7-2; clone size: NA; D gene: TRBD2; CDR3 protein: CASSLRRGDKNIQYF; CDR3 DNA: TGTGCCAGCAGCTTGCGGCGGGGGGACAAAAACATTCAGTACTTC
J gene: TRBJ2-1; V gene: TRBV10-3; clone size: NA; D gene: NA; CDR3 protein: CAISEFGGDGDEQFF; CDR3 DNA: TGTGCCATCAGTGAATTCGGCGGAGATGGAGATGAGCAGTTCTTC
J gene: TRBJ2-7; V gene: TRBV6-5; clone size: NA; D gene: TRBD1; CDR3 protein: CASSYSTDRGTYEQYF; CDR3 DNA: TGTGCCAGCAGTTACTCGACGGACAGGGGGACCTACGAGCAGTACTTC
J gene: TRBJ1-2; V gene: TRBV6-2/TRBV6-3; clone size: NA; D gene: NA; CDR3 protein: CASSPDNTNYGYTF; CDR3 DNA: TGTGCCAGCAGTCCGGACAACACTAACTATGGCTACACCTTC
J gene: TRBJ1-6; V gene: TRBV18; clone size: NA; D gene: NA; CDR3 protein: CASSPRQQPYSLHF; CDR3 DNA: TGTGCCAGCTCACCTAGACAGCAGCCTTATTCCCTCCACTTT
J gene: TRBJ2-3; V gene: TRBV7-2; clone size: few; D gene: TRBD1; CDR3 protein: CASSSQGQIRTDTQYF; CDR3 DNA: TGTGCCAGCAGCTCACAGGGACAGATTCGCACAGATACGCAGTATTTT
J gene: TRBJ1-5; V gene: TRBV7-2; clone size: NA; D gene: NA; CDR3 protein: CASSRLEQPQHF; CDR3 DNA: TGTGCCAGCAGCCGACTGGAGCAGCCCCAGCATTTT
J gene: TRBJ1-2; V gene: TRBV5-6; clone size: NA; D gene: NA; CDR3 protein: CASSPWAGFHNTF; CDR3 DNA: TGTGCCAGCAGCCCATGGGCGGGGTTTCACAACACCTTC
J gene: TRBJ1-1; V gene: TRBV3-1/TRBV3-2; clone size: NA; D gene: NA; CDR3 protein: CASSQTEQGWEAFF; CDR3 DNA: TGTGCCAGCAGCCAAACCGAGCAGGGGTGGGAAGCTTTCTTT
J gene: TRBJ1-3; V gene: TRBV4-3; clone size: NA; D gene: TRBD1; CDR3 protein: CASSQNRGVYGNTIYF; CDR3 DNA: TGCGCCAGCAGCCAGAACAGGGGCGTGTATGGAAACACCATATATTTT
J gene: TRBJ2-7; V gene: TRBV15; clone size: NA; D gene: NA; CDR3 protein: CATSRGGSSYEQYF; CDR3 DNA: TGTGCCACCAGCAGAGGCGGCAGCTCCTACGAGCAGTACTTC
J gene: TRBJ2-3; V gene: TRBV6-5; clone size: NA; D gene: NA; CDR3 protein: CASSRGSDTQYF; CDR3 DNA: TGTGCCAGCAGTCGGGGGAGCGATACGCAGTATTTT
J gene: TRBJ1-2; V gene: TRBV9; clone size: NA; D gene: TRBD1; CDR3 protein: CASSVVGDRYDGYTF; CDR3 DNA: TGTGCCAGCAGCGTAGTAGGGGACAGGTATGATGGCTACACCTTC
J gene: TRBJ2-7; V gene: TRBV18; clone size: NA; D gene: TRBD1; CDR3 protein: CASSPSIDRAYEQYF; CDR3 DNA: TGTGCCAGCTCACCCTCGATTGACAGGGCCTACGAGCAGTACTTC
J gene: TRBJ2-1; V gene: TRBV5-1; clone size: NA; D gene: NA; CDR3 protein: CASRLRVLVNEQFF; CDR3 DNA: TGCGCCAGCAGGCTGCGGGTTCTCGTAAATGAGCAGTTCTTC
J gene: TRBJ2-5; V gene: TRBV12-3/TRBV12-4; clone size: few; D gene: NA; CDR3 protein: CAFPPGLQETQYF; CDR3 DNA: TGTGCCTTCCCCCCGGGACTCCAAGAGACCCAGTACTTC
J gene: TRBJ1-4; V gene: TRBV30; clone size: NA; D gene: NA; CDR3 protein: CAWRGAGSLGEKLFF; CDR3 DNA: TGTGCCTGGAGGGGGGCAGGTTCGTTAGGAGAAAAACTGTTTTTT
J gene: TRBJ2-2; V gene: TRBV5-4; clone size: NA; D gene: TRBD2; CDR3 protein: CASSGQGLAGGLHTGELFF; CDR3 DNA: TGTGCCAGCAGCGGACAGGGACTAGCGGGGGGGCTGCACACCGGGGAGCTGTTTTTT
J gene: TRBJ2-7; V gene: TRBV5-1; clone size: NA; D gene: NA; CDR3 protein: CASSSRSGSYEQYF; CDR3 DNA: TGCGCCAGCAGCTCCCGGAGCGGCTCCTACGAGCAGTACTTC
J gene: TRBJ1-1; V gene: TRBV29-1; clone size: NA; D gene: TRBD1; CDR3 protein: CSVGTGGVTEAFF; CDR3 DNA: TGCAGCGTTGGAACAGGGGGCGTCACTGAAGCTTTCTTT
J gene: TRBJ2-7; V gene: TRBV7-2; clone size: few; D gene: NA; CDR3 protein: CASSSTIYEQYF; CDR3 DNA: TGTGCCAGCAGCTCTACCATCTACGAGCAGTACTTC
J gene: TRBJ2-5; V gene: TRBV6-5; clone size: NA; D gene: TRBD2; CDR3 protein: CASSHPSGGQETQYF; CDR3 DNA: TGTGCCAGCAGTCACCCTAGCGGGGGTCAAGAGACCCAGTACTTC
J gene: TRBJ1-1; V gene: TRBV6-2/TRBV6-3; clone size: NA; D gene: NA; CDR3 protein: CASSYTGNTEAFF; CDR3 DNA: TGTGCCAGCAGTTATACGGGGAACACTGAAGCTTTCTTT
J gene: TRBJ2-1; V gene: TRBV21-1; clone size: NA; D gene: NA; CDR3 protein: CASRERADCGEQFF; CDR3 DNA: TGTGCCAGCAGAGAAAGGGCGGACTGTGGGGAGCAGTTCTTC
J gene: TRBJ2-7; V gene: TRBV19; clone size: NA; D gene: TRBD1; CDR3 protein: CASSMGQLDRYEQYF; CDR3 DNA: TGTGCCAGTAGTATGGGACAGCTTGATCGCTACGAGCAGTACTTC
J gene: TRBJ1-2; V gene: TRBV29-1; clone size: few; D gene: TRBD1; CDR3 protein: CSVGTGNERGYTF; CDR3 DNA: TGCAGCGTTGGGACAGGGAATGAAAGGGGCTACACCTTC
J gene: TRBJ1-2; V gene: TRBV7-2; clone size: NA; D gene: NA; CDR3 protein: CASSLLLSVTRYGYTF; CDR3 DNA: TGTGCCAGCAGCTTACTTCTTTCGGTCACGAGATATGGCTACACCTTC